This is a list of T cell receptor beta chains from one sample in a study of blood T cell repertoires in COVID-19. Sequencing used immunoSEQ multiplex PCR; TCRdb keeps in-frame clones, though not all of them. The sample includes 250,000 to 300,000 clones, around 78% seen only once; the top ten take 4.6%. Sample: peripheral blood. All receptors derive from a man in his sixties who had recovered from COVID-19. Both conserved end residues are part of each CDR3. D genes are given only for firm matches. Clone size, where shown, is once, few, many, or a class for clones that have expanded.

CDR3nt,CDR3aa,d_gene,j_gene,v_gene,abundance
TGTGCCAGCTCACCAGCTAGCGCAGATACGCAGTATTTT,CASSPASADTQYF,.,TRBJ2-3,TRBV18,.
TGTGCCAGTAGTACCTGGGACAGGGGTTCCTATAATTCACCCCTCCACTTT,CASSTWDRGSYNSPLHF,TRBD1,TRBJ1-6,TRBV19,.
TGTGCCACCAGTGACCTCACCGGGGTCTCCTACAATGAGCAGTTCTTC,CATSDLTGVSYNEQFF,.,TRBJ2-1,TRBV24-1,.
TGTGCCAGCAGCCAAGGGCTAGCGGGAGGGTGGTCCTACAATGAGCAGTTCTTC,CASSQGLAGGWSYNEQFF,TRBD2,TRBJ2-1,TRBV3-1/TRBV3-2,.
TGCGCCAGCAGGGGGACTAGCGGGCACAATGAGCAGTTCTTC,CASRGTSGHNEQFF,TRBD2,TRBJ2-1,TRBV5-1,.
TGTGCCAGCGGAAGGACAGGCGTCTATGGCTACACCTTC,CASGRTGVYGYTF,TRBD1,TRBJ1-2,TRBV6-5,.
TGTGCCAGCAGCTTGAGACAGCAGAATTCACCCCTCCACTTT,CASSLRQQNSPLHF,.,TRBJ1-6,TRBV5-8,.
TGTGCCAGCAGCAGCCAGGGGCGCGGTGGCTACACCTTC,CASSSQGRGGYTF,.,TRBJ1-2,TRBV3-1/TRBV3-2,.
TGTGCCAGCAGCGGGCAGGGATCAAATTCACCCCTCCACTTT,CASSGQGSNSPLHF,.,TRBJ1-6,TRBV9,.
TGTGCCAGCACCCAAAGGACAGCGGGGGGTCAAGAGACCCAGTACTTC,CASTQRTAGGQETQYF,TRBD2,TRBJ2-5,TRBV7-8,.
TGCGCCAGCAGCTTGGGGGACAGGGATGGCACTGAAGCTTTCTTT,CASSLGDRDGTEAFF,TRBD1,TRBJ1-1,TRBV5-1,once
TGTGCCAGCAGTTTGGCTAGGGCGGAGGGGTACGAGCAGTACTTC,CASSLARAEGYEQYF,.,TRBJ2-7,TRBV6-2/TRBV6-3,few
TGTGCCAGTAGTATAGATCTGGGACAGGGGGCAGGTGGCTACACCTTC,CASSIDLGQGAGGYTF,TRBD1,TRBJ1-2,TRBV19,.
TGTGCCAGCAGCCGCGGACAGGGCGGACTTAATTCACCCCTCCACTTT,CASSRGQGGLNSPLHF,TRBD1,TRBJ1-6,TRBV4-2,.
TGTGCCAGCTCGAGCGGACTAGAAGAGACCCAGTACTTC,CASSSGLEETQYF,TRBD2,TRBJ2-5,TRBV18,.
TGTGCCAGCAGGAGACAGTTCAATCAGCCCCAGCATTTT,CASRRQFNQPQHF,.,TRBJ1-5,TRBV6-5,.
TGTGCCAGCAGCTTAGGGTCCCAGGGGTATCAGCCCCAGCATTTT,CASSLGSQGYQPQHF,.,TRBJ1-5,TRBV7-9,few
TGTGCCAGCGACGGGGGACAGCAGCCCCAGCATTTT,CASDGGQQPQHF,TRBD1,TRBJ1-5,TRBV2,few
TGCGCCAGCAGTTACGCGGGGCCCCGAGGGGAGCAGTTCTTC,CASSYAGPRGEQFF,.,TRBJ2-1,TRBV5-1,few
TGCGCCAGCAGCCAGGAAAGACAGGTGAAATCCTACGAGCAGTACTTC,CASSQERQVKSYEQYF,.,TRBJ2-7,TRBV4-1,.
TGTGCCTGGAGTGACGCCCGGGGGGCCAGCGCTTTCTTT,CAWSDARGASAFF,.,TRBJ1-1,TRBV30,.
TGTGCCAGCAGTTTATCAGGGCTAGCGGGGGGACACGGGGAGACCCAGTACTTC,CASSLSGLAGGHGETQYF,TRBD2,TRBJ2-5,TRBV28,.
TGTGCCAGCAGCCTAACCGGGCAGGGCACGGGCTACACCTTC,CASSLTGQGTGYTF,.,TRBJ1-2,TRBV3-1/TRBV3-2,.
TGCGCCAGCAGTGATGTCGGGTTGAGCACCGGGGAGCTGTTTTTT,CASSDVGLSTGELFF,.,TRBJ2-2,TRBV10-2,.
TGTGCCTGGAAACCGGGACAGGGACCTTGGGACACCATATATTTT,CAWKPGQGPWDTIYF,TRBD1,TRBJ1-3,TRBV30,.
TGTGCCAGCAGCCCCGTTGGTAGCAAGATCACAGATACGCAGTATTTT,CASSPVGSKITDTQYF,.,TRBJ2-3,TRBV7-2,.
TGTGCCAGCAGCTCCCCCTCCCGGGACAGGGGTTATGGCTACACCTTC,CASSSPSRDRGYGYTF,TRBD1,TRBJ1-2,TRBV5-4,.
TGTGCCAGCAGTTACTTCGCACAGGGTTCGCGTTCACCCCTCCACTTT,CASSYFAQGSRSPLHF,.,TRBJ1-6,TRBV6-5,.
TGTGCCAGCAGTTTAGAGGTCCGGGCCGGGGAGCTGTTTTTT,CASSLEVRAGELFF,.,TRBJ2-2,TRBV27,.
TGTGCCAGCAGCCGACAGGGGGACAACTATGGCTACACCTTC,CASSRQGDNYGYTF,TRBD1,TRBJ1-2,TRBV6-5,.
TGCAGCGTTGAAGATCGGGGGGAGGTGGAGGGCTACACCTTC,CSVEDRGEVEGYTF,.,TRBJ1-2,TRBV29-1,.
TGTGCCAGCAGCTTGGAGACTAGCACAGATACGCAGTATTTT,CASSLETSTDTQYF,.,TRBJ2-3,TRBV5-5,.
TGTGCCAGCAGTGAAGCGCCGGGGGTGACCGGGGAGCTGTTTTTT,CASSEAPGVTGELFF,.,TRBJ2-2,TRBV6-1,.
TGTGCCAGCAGTCTTCAGGGATATTACGAGCAGTACTTC,CASSLQGYYEQYF,.,TRBJ2-7,TRBV6-5,once
TGTGCCAGCTCACCACGGGCAGGGATGGGCATTCAGTACTTC,CASSPRAGMGIQYF,.,TRBJ2-4,TRBV18,.
TGTGCCAGCAGCCTAACCGGGACACTATCTGGAAACACCATATATTTT,CASSLTGTLSGNTIYF,.,TRBJ1-3,TRBV3-1/TRBV3-2,.
TGTGCCAGCAGTCCCCGACAGAGCTATAATTCACCCCTCCACTTT,CASSPRQSYNSPLHF,.,TRBJ1-6,TRBV27,.
TGTGCCAGTAGTAGTGGACAGGGAACCCATGGCTACACCTTC,CASSSGQGTHGYTF,TRBD1,TRBJ1-2,TRBV19,.
TGTGCCAGCAGCTTGGCCACAAGGGGGAGGCCCCAGCATTTT,CASSLATRGRPQHF,.,TRBJ1-5,TRBV5-8,.
TGCGCCAGCAGCCAAGATTGGGCAGGGATAGAGACCCAGTACTTC,CASSQDWAGIETQYF,.,TRBJ2-5,TRBV4-1,.